The present TCR beta chain was sequenced within a study of CD8 T cells in Susac syndrome. Regarding this clonotype: Antigen specificity is unknown.

Reverse transcription of roughly 0.45 to 1 ug RNA was carried out with random hexamers. Amplification of the TCR beta CDR3 was carried out by immunoSEQ multiplex PCR, which spanned a total of 54 Vbeta and 13 Jbeta segments. A single record per CDR3 protein comes from TCRdb applying MiXCR to the immunoSEQ multiplex PCR reads. Seen here are about 100,000 distinct CDR3 sequences, about 95% observed once, and the top ten hold less than 0.35%. Germline V gene data show CDR1 as MNHEY and CDR2 as SMNVEV (reference sequence). J was trimmed by 12 bases and V by 2 bases; bases with no gene match: 3. The CDR3 consists of 13 residues. Study-wide results and caveats: Across the total CD8+ repertoires, roughly 17 Susac-specific public clones were found. The CD8+ TEMRA repertoires yielded about 5 such clones.

Specimen: CD8+ T cells from PBMCs. The genes are TRBV27 and TRBJ2-1, with 11 bases identical to TRBD2. The clonotype originates from a human donor with Susac syndrome. CDR3 amino acids: CASSLGGLAGQFF. The CDR3 nucleotides are TGTGCCAGCAGTTTAGGTGGACTAGCGGGGCAGTTCTTC.